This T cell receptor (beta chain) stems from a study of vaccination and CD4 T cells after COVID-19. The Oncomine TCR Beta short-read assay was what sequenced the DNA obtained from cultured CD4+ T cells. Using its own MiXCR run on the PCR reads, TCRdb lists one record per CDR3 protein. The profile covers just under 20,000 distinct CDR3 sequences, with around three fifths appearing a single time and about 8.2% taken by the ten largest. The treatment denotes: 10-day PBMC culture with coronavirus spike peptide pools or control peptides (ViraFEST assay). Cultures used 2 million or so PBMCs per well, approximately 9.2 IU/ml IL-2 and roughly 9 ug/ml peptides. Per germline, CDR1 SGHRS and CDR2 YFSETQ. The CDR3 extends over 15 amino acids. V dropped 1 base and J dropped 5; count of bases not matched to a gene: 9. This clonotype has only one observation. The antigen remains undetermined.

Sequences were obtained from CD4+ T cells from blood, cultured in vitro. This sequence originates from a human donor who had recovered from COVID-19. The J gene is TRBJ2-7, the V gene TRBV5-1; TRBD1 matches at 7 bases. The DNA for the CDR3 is TGCGCCAGCAGCTTGCGGTCCCGGGACAGCGACGAGCAGTACTTC. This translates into CASSLRSRDSDEQYF.